One sample yielded the 6 T cell receptor beta chains listed below, sequenced in a study of blood T cell repertoires in COVID-19. Here immunoSEQ multiplex PCR was the method, and the copy in TCRdb shows in-frame clones only, minus some. The table includes 70,000 or so clones, about three quarters detected once. What was sequenced was peripheral blood. The receptors here all came from a woman in her 70s with acute or convalescent COVID-19.

The chain joins TRBV21-1 to TRBJ2-7; TRBD1 is taken as the D call from the table, unchecked against the DNA. TRBV21-1 is tagged as a pseudogene. CDR3 length equals 15 residues. The CDR3 protein is CASSKDLQASYEQYF. As DNA, the CDR3 is TGTGCCAGCAGCAAAGACTTGCAGGCATCCTACGAGCAGTACTTC.

A single count supports this clone. J is TRBJ2-1 and V is TRBV20-1; D unresolved. The germline gives CDR1 DFQATT, CDR2 SNEGSKA (reference sequence). V lost 3 bases and J lost 3, with 6 bases in between. CDR3 size: 12 residues. CDR3 residues: CSASPDYNEQFF. In nucleotides, the CDR3 is TGCAGTGCTAGTCCAGACTACAATGAGCAGTTCTTC.

The V gene is TRBV7-9, the J gene TRBJ1-2; TRBD1 matches 7 bases. V shed 8 bases, J shed 4 bases, and the junction held 4 bases outside the gene matches. The CDR3 loop spans 12 amino acids. CDR1 SEHNR and CDR2 FQNEAQ come from the germline V gene (reference sequence). In DNA form, the CDR3 reads TGTGCCAGCGGTTGGACAGGCTATGGCTACACCTTC. This translates into CASGWTGYGYTF.

The chain is built from TRBV28 and TRBJ2-1; 8 nucleotides align to TRBD2. The V and J ends lost 8 bases and 9 bases, in that order; junction bases with no gene match: 18. The germline V gene has CDR1 MDHEN and CDR2 SYDVKM. There are 16 residues in the CDR3. The CDR3, as DNA: TGTGCCAGCGGAACGAGACTAGCGACCTTTAGTGGTGAGCAGTTCTTC. It translates to CASGTRLATFSGEQFF.

The chain uses TRBV30 and TRBJ2-1, with 7 bases that match TRBD1. Germline assignment: CDR1 GTSNPN and CDR2 SVGIG (reference sequence). This CDR3 comprises 16 residues. The trim removed 1 base at V and 6 bases at J, leaving 12 bases unmatched. In DNA, the CDR3 is TGTGCCTGGAGTGGGTTGGTAGGGGGCGACGGCAATGAGCAGTTCTTC. The encoded protein is CAWSGLVGGDGNEQFF.

The CDR3 loop reads CASSSRDYRSDTQYF. The DNA for the CDR3 is TGTGCCAGCAGTTCCCGGGACTATAGATCAGATACGCAGTATTTT. The rearrangement joins TRBV27 to TRBJ2-3; 7 bases are shared with TRBD2. Germline V gene lookup returns CDR1 MNHEY and CDR2 SMNVEV (reference sequence). The junction had 8 bases not matched to a gene; V was cut back by 4 bases and J by 4 bases. The CDR3 spans 15 residues.